Following are 30 T cell receptor beta chains from one sample sequenced in a study of control samples from healthy donors and cancer patients. Assay used: immunoSEQ multiplex PCR; TCRdb lists only in-frame clones, some missing. Found here are over 85,000 clones, 92% of them singletons; the top ten hold 2% to 2.5%. The sample consisted of blood. The receptors shown here come from a woman under 30 in good health.

This chain joins TRBV3-1 (or the pseudogene TRBV3-2) and TRBJ2-1; D might be TRBD2 (5 bases). CDR3 size: 15 residues. V was shortened by 4 bases and J by 2 bases, with 12 bases between the two germline ends. The germline V gene encodes CDR1 LGHDT and CDR2 YNNKEL (reference sequence). The CDR3 loop is CASSRATGTYNEQFF. CDR3 nucleotide sequence: TGTGCCAGCAGCCGAGCGACGGGAACCTACAATGAGCAGTTCTTC.

This sequence joins TRBV6-2 or TRBV6-3 and TRBJ2-7; TRBD2 might be the D (6 bases). Germline assignment: CDR1 MNHEY and CDR2 SVGEGT. With 2 bases removed from V and 0 bases from J, the gap between germline ends came to 17 bases. The CDR3 is made up of 17 amino acids. CDR3 protein: CASSYHPRGVSSYEQYF. The CDR3 DNA reads TGTGCCAGCAGTTACCACCCTCGCGGGGTTTCCTCCTACGAGCAGTACTTC.

The gene calls are TRBV5-4 and TRBJ1-5; D not certain. Trimming pared 0 bases from V and 6 bases from J, leaving 4 bases between. This CDR3 is 12 amino acids long. Germline assignment: CDR1 SGHNT and CDR2 YYREEE (reference sequence). The CDR3 coding sequence is TGTGCCAGCAGCTTGGAGGGTCAGCCCCAGCATTTT. It yields the protein CASSLEGQPQHF. The full variable domain, rest sourced from reference TRBV5-4 and TRBJ1-5, is ETGVTQSPTHLIKTRGQQVTLRCSSQSGHNTVSWYQQALGQGPQFIFQYYREEENGRGNFPPRFSGLQFPNYSSELNVNALELDDSALYLCASSLEGQPQHFGDGTRLSIL.

V is TRBV6-6 and J is TRBJ1-4, with 8 positions matching TRBD1. The germline V gene has CDR1 MNHNY and CDR2 SVGAGI (reference sequence). Germline trimming cut 6 bases from V and 4 bases from J; bases unmatched to any gene: 10. CDR3 size: 16 residues. CDR3 in amino acids: CASRYRGSQGNEKLFF. The CDR3 DNA follows: TGTGCCAGCAGGTACAGGGGGTCCCAGGGTAATGAAAAACTGTTTTTT.

The chain combines TRBV9 with TRBJ2-7; D may be TRBD2 (5 bases). This CDR3 has 14 residues. The germline V and J ends were trimmed by 7 bases and 7 bases, with 21 bases remaining between them. CDR1 SGDLS and CDR2 YYNGEE come from the germline V gene. The CDR3 DNA sequence: TGTGCCAGCTCAGGAGGAGTGCCCTTCCAGGAGCAGTACTTC. Residues: CASSGGVPFQEQYF.

The chain joins TRBV2 to TRBJ2-5; 8 bases agree with TRBD1. CDR3 length equals 13 residues. Germline CDR1 SNHLY, CDR2 FYNNEI. V was clipped by 10 bases and J by 4 bases; unmatched bases: 8. CDR3 DNA sequence: TGTGCCAACAGGGGGGACAGCTCAGAGACCCAGTACTTC. This codes for CANRGDSSETQYF.

The CDR3 protein is CASSLDPGQLNEKLFF. As DNA, the CDR3 is TGTGCCAGCAGTTTAGATCCGGGACAGCTCAATGAAAAACTGTTTTTT. This chain connects TRBV28 to TRBJ1-4, with 7 bases aligning to TRBD1. Unmatched junction bases numbered 8, after V lost 2 bases and J lost 5 bases. Germline V gene lookup returns CDR1 MDHEN and CDR2 SYDVKM. This CDR3 contains 16 residues.

This chain connects TRBV27 to TRBJ2-3; D is unresolved. Trimming cost V 5 bases and J 2 bases, with 20 bases left between them. Germline V gene sequence: CDR1 MNHEY, CDR2 SMNVEV (reference sequence). CDR3 length: 17 residues. The CDR3 nucleotides are TGTGCCAGCAGTCCCTTACTATCAGCGCTGACCACAGATACGCAGTATTTT. Its protein product is CASSPLLSALTTDTQYF.

The genes are TRBV21-1 and TRBJ1-2. TRBV21-1 is a pseudogene segment. The CDR3 loop spans 9 amino acids. The CDR3, as DNA: TGTGCCAGGGAGGGGGGCTACACCTTC. Protein sequence: CAREGGYTF.

This chain links TRBV25-1 with TRBJ1-2, with a possible D match to TRBD1 (6 bases). The CDR3 is 16 residues long. Trimming stripped 0 bases from V and 5 bases from J, with 16 bases between. CDR1 is MGHDK, CDR2 SYGVNS, per germline. The CDR3 bases are TGTGCCAGCAGTGAATATGGTGAGACAGGTACTTATGGCTACACCTTC. Translated: CASSEYGETGTYGYTF.

The V gene is TRBV7-9, the J gene TRBJ2-7, with 11 positions matching TRBD2. J was trimmed by 2 bases and V by 1 base; bases with no gene match: 7. The CDR3 spans 17 residues. Germline lookup yields CDR1 SEHNR and CDR2 FQNEAQ (reference sequence). Here the CDR3 reads CASSLGASGRPAYEQYF. The DNA of the CDR3 is TGTGCCAGCAGCTTAGGGGCTAGCGGGAGGCCTGCCTACGAGCAGTACTTC.

This clone has a handful of counts. The chain recombines TRBV19 with TRBJ2-3; D gene uncertain. Between the trimmed V and J ends, which lost 6 bases and 2 bases, there was a span of 9 bases. Germline V gene sequence: CDR1 LNHDA, CDR2 SQIVND (reference sequence). The CDR3 runs to 13 residues. CDR3 bases: TGTGCCAGTAGGCCCCCGACCACAGATACGCAGTATTTT. It specifies CASRPPTTDTQYF. The full variable domain, its missing parts supplied by reference TRBV19 and TRBJ2-3, is DGGITQSPKYLFRKEGQNVTLSCEQNLNHDAMYWYRQDPGQGLRLIYYSQIVNDFQKGDIAEGYSVSREKKESFPLTVTSAQKNPTAFYLCASRPPTTDTQYFGPGTRLTVL.

The V gene is TRBV13, the J gene TRBJ2-5; D ambiguous. V was clipped by 2 bases and J by 2 bases, with 9 bases between them. Germline V lookup: CDR1 PRHDT, CDR2 FYEKMQ (reference sequence). The length of the CDR3 is 14 residues. CDR3 amino acids: CASSLSHTQETQYF. In DNA, the CDR3 is TGTGCCAGCAGCTTAAGCCACACGCAAGAGACCCAGTACTTC.

The chain carries TRBV13 and TRBJ1-1; 7 nucleotides line up with TRBD1. The CDR3 covers 15 residues. V gave up 4 bases and J gave up 5 bases; unmatched junction bases: 10. Germline V gives CDR1 PRHDT, CDR2 FYEKMQ (reference sequence). CDR3 protein: CASSSPRGGRTEAFF. The DNA for the CDR3 is TGTGCCAGCAGCTCCCCCAGGGGGGGGCGAACTGAAGCTTTCTTT.

The rearrangement links TRBV7-2 to TRBJ2-3; the match to TRBD2 covers 8 bases. The J segment lost 4 bases and the V segment lost 5 bases, leaving 8 bases of the junction unmatched. CDR3 size: 15 residues. Per germline, CDR1 SGHTA and CDR2 FQGNSA. The CDR3 DNA is TGTGCCAGCAGCCGCCAGCGGGAGCGGGCAGATACGCAGTATTTT. Protein: CASSRQRERADTQYF.

This clone was seen once. The chain uses TRBV5-1 and TRBJ2-2, with a possible D match to TRBD2 (6 bases). Between the trimmed V and J ends, which lost 7 bases and 6 bases, there was a span of 16 bases. Germline CDR1 is SGHRS and CDR2 is YFSETQ. There are 14 residues in the CDR3. CDR3 nucleotide sequence: TGCGCCAGCGGAGGGGAGGCCCCCCCCGGGGAGCTGTTTTTT. Its translation: CASGGEAPPGELFF. Full variable domain (missing parts from reference TRBV5-1 and TRBJ2-2): KAGVTQTPRYLIKTRGQQVTLSCSPISGHRSVSWYQQTPGQGLQFLFEYFSETQRNKGNFPGRFSGRQFSNSRSEMNVSTLELGDSALYLCASGGEAPPGELFFGEGSRLTVL.

The chain recombines TRBV4-3 with TRBJ2-5; unclear D gene. The CDR3 runs to 14 residues. V was pared by 0 bases and J by 0 bases, with 5 bases between. CDR1 and CDR2 (germline): LGHNA, YSLEER. The CDR3 spells CASSQDGYQETQYF. The CDR3 nucleotides are TGCGCCAGCAGCCAAGATGGGTACCAAGAGACCCAGTACTTC.

This chain connects TRBV13 to TRBJ2-7; tentatively, D is TRBD1 (6 bases). The germline V gene has CDR1 PRHDT and CDR2 FYEKMQ (reference sequence). CDR3 length equals 17 residues. V shed 3 bases and J shed 0 bases, with 18 bases lying between them. CDR3 in DNA: TGTGCCAGCAGCTTCGAAGGAGGCCCGGACAGCTCCTACGAGCAGTACTTC. Its protein is CASSFEGGPDSSYEQYF.

The rearrangement uses TRBV24-1 and TRBJ2-2; D is possibly TRBD2 (6 bases). CDR3 length: 15 residues. V gave up 4 bases and J gave up 6 bases, with 14 bases separating them. CDR1 KGHDR and CDR2 SFDVKD come from the germline V gene. The CDR3 protein is CATSEDPAGSGELFF. For the CDR3, the DNA is TGTGCCACCAGTGAGGACCCGGCGGGGTCCGGGGAGCTGTTTTTT.

The CDR3 DNA is TGTGCCAGCAGTTTATTTTGGGGAAACACTGAAGCTTTCTTT. Its translation: CASSLFWGNTEAFF. V gene TRBV27 combines with J gene TRBJ1-1; D unresolved. Germline V gene sequence: CDR1 MNHEY, CDR2 SMNVEV (reference sequence). V was cut by 1 base and J by 2 bases, with 8 bases left in between. The CDR3 is made up of 14 amino acids.

This rearrangement joins TRBV3-1 (or the pseudogene TRBV3-2) to TRBJ2-7, with D perhaps TRBD1 (5 bases). The V gene lost 10 bases and the J gene lost 7 bases, with 14 bases spanning the gap. Germline-derived CDR1 and CDR2 are LGHDT and YNNKEL (reference sequence). The CDR3 sequence is 11 residues long. This CDR3 is CATHTNREQYF. DNA of the CDR3: TGTGCCACCCACACAAACAGGGAGCAGTACTTC.

V gene TRBV15 combines with J gene TRBJ2-3, with a weak D call TRBD1 (6 bases). Germline-derived CDR1 and CDR2 are LNHNV and YYDKDF (reference sequence). The V and J ends lost 4 bases and 4 bases respectively, with 15 bases between them. The CDR3 spans 15 residues. The CDR3 sequence: CATSIHRAPSDTQYF. CDR3 sequence (DNA): TGTGCCACCAGCATTCACAGGGCCCCGTCAGATACGCAGTATTTT.

The V and J genes are TRBV11-2 and TRBJ2-7; the match to TRBD1 covers 7 bases. V trimming: 5 bases; J trimming: 0 bases; junction bases outside the gene matches: 10. Germline V CDR1 and CDR2: SGHAT, FQNNGV. CDR3 size: 16 residues. CDR3 nucleotide sequence: TGTGCCAGCAGCCCTCTCGGGACAGCTAGCTCCTACGAGCAGTACTTC. This gives the protein CASSPLGTASSYEQYF.

This chain joins TRBV19 and TRBJ2-7; TRBD1 is a possible D gene (6 bases). This CDR3 has 13 residues. The V gene lost 3 bases and the J gene lost 4 bases, with 10 bases spanning the gap. Germline CDR1 reads LNHDA; CDR2 reads SQIVND (reference sequence). DNA for the CDR3: TGTGCCAGTAGTATGTTTCAGGGGTACGAGCAGTACTTC. Protein product: CASSMFQGYEQYF.

V and J are TRBV4-1 and TRBJ1-4; 7 positions match TRBD1. The junction had 9 bases not matched to a gene; V was cut back by 3 bases and J by 5 bases. The CDR3 contains 16 residues. The germline V gene encodes CDR1 MGHRA and CDR2 YSYEKL. As DNA, the CDR3 is TGCGCCAGCAGCCAGCCCCTCCGGGACAGAAATGAAAAACTGTTTTTT. Amino acid sequence: CASSQPLRDRNEKLFF.

Details on this clone: Germline is not matched at one junction end, which may reflect a read error. This chain joins TRBV6-6 and TRBJ1-1; TRBD1 is a possible D gene (6 bases). The length of the CDR3 is 15 residues. Germline CDR1 reads MNHNY; CDR2 reads SVGAGI (reference sequence). The chain's CDR3 is CAGSPSGQPNTEAFF. The DNA for the CDR3 is TGTGCCGGCAGTCCCTCGGGACAACCCAACACTGAAGCTTTCTTT.

This clone has more than one count but fewer than ten. The CDR3 loop reads CASTLYRGNSPLHF. CDR3 DNA sequence: TGTGCCAGCACCCTTTACAGGGGCAATTCACCCCTCCACTTT. The gene calls are TRBV28 and TRBJ1-6, with 7 nucleotides matching TRBD1. The CDR3 loop spans 14 amino acids. Germline V gene lookup returns CDR1 MDHEN and CDR2 SYDVKM. V gave up 7 bases and J gave up 7 bases; unmatched junction bases: 7. The entire variable domain, with the rest obtained from reference TRBV28 and TRBJ1-6, is as follows: DVKVTQSSRYLVKRTGEKVFLECVQDMDHENMFWYRQDPGLGLRLIYFSYDVKMKEKGDIPEGYSVSREKKERFSLILESASTNQTSMYLCASTLYRGNSPLHFGNGTRLTVT.

The gene calls are TRBV3-1 (or the pseudogene TRBV3-2) and TRBJ2-2; a possible D gene is TRBD2 (7 bases). V was cut by 5 bases and J by 3 bases, with 19 bases left in between. Germline CDR1 is LGHDT and CDR2 is YNNKEL (reference sequence). This CDR3 is 17 amino acids long. CDR3 protein: CASSKVSAGHYTGELFF. The CDR3 DNA is TGTGCCAGCAGCAAAGTGTCAGCGGGACATTACACCGGGGAGCTGTTTTTT.

This chain uses TRBV19 with TRBJ1-6; D remains ambiguous. The CDR3 spans 17 residues. Germline CDR1 reads LNHDA; CDR2 reads SQIVND (reference sequence). V lost 3 bases to trimming and J lost 0 bases, with 12 bases between them. CDR3 bases: TGTGCCAGTAGTATCTCGAAGGAGAGCTCCTATAATTCACCCCTCCACTTT. This encodes CASSISKESSYNSPLHF.

This clone is a singleton in its sample. The V gene is TRBV11-3, the J gene TRBJ2-3; no clear D gene. The CDR3 spans 14 residues. V dropped 0 bases and J dropped 4 bases, with 8 bases sitting between them. Germline loops: CDR1 SGHNT, CDR2 YENEEA. The CDR3 here is CASSLEWNPDTQYF. The CDR3 DNA reads as TGTGCCAGCAGCTTAGAGTGGAACCCAGATACGCAGTATTTT.